The clone carrying this T cell receptor beta chain was observed a handful of times. The antigen is unknown. The read halts 3 residues ahead of the CDR3 end, with the missing end drawn from the germline J gene. There are 18 residues in the CDR3. Trimming took 3 bases from V and 2 from J, leaving 20 bases between them. Germline V CDR1 and CDR2: ENHRY, SYGVKD. The data were obtained in a study of T cell clonality in common variable immunodeficiency. Broader study findings: Authors noted CVID clonality's cause needs subpopulation repertoire sequencing. Repertoire-complication correlations in CVID were limited by patient heterogeneity. Fewer deletions and N-nucleotide insertions were reportedly seen in common variable immunodeficiency TCR beta sequences.

Blood samples were heparinized, about 5 to 9 ml per donor. The data were produced by immunoSEQ multiplex PCR, yet TCRdb's version contains in-frame clones alone and is incomplete. Captured here are some 30,000 clones, none seen once; the top ten comprise 5% to 7%. This receptor was obtained from a human donor with common variable immunodeficiency. V usage is TRBV10-3 and J usage is TRBJ2-1; weak D call: TRBD1 (6 bases). The specimen was peripheral blood mononuclear cells. The CDR3 here is CAISDGTGFSSTYNEQFF. CDR3 bases read: TGTGCCATCAGTGATGGAACAGGGTTCTCGTCAACCTACAATGAG.